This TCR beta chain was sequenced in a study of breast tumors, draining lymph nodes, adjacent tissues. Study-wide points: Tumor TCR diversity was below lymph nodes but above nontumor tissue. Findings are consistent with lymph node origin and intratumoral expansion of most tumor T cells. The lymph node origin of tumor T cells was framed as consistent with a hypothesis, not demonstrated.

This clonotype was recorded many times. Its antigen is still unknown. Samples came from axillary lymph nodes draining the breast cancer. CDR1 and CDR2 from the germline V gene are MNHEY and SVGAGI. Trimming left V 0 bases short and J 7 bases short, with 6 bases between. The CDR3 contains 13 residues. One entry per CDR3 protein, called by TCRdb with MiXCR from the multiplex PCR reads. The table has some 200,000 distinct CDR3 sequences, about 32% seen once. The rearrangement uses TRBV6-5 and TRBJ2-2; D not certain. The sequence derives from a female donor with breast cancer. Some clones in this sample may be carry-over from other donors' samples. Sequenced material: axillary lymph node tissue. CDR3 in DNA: TGTGCCAGCAGTTACTCCTGGTTCGGGGAGCTGTTTTTT. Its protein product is CASSYSWFGELFF.